This T cell receptor beta chain was identified during a study of cytomegalovirus exposure and HLA in healthy donors. Background on the study: One earlier analysis, a look at approximately 180 million T cells, found some 100 million unique TCR beta sequences.

The CDR3 spans 16 residues. V shed 6 bases and J 6 bases; nucleotides not matched to a gene: 6. Germline lookup yields CDR1 LNHDA and CDR2 SQIVND (reference sequence). About this clone: Antigen unknown.

The PCR contained 60 Vbeta and 13 Jbeta primers. Data came from immunoSEQ multiplex PCR; TCRdb stores just in-frame clones and leaves some out. The sample lists more than 90,000 clones; just under 80% were seen once. The study, taken as a whole, reports: Reports credit the classifier with highly specific, highly sensitive diagnosis of cytomegalovirus status. There were some public TCRs occurring in many donors, but most TCR sequences were rare. When a later analysis was performed, an Asian-associated ancestry cluster reportedly had fewer N-insertions than the approximately 690-donor mean.

Sequenced: PBMCs. The rearrangement links TRBV19 to TRBJ2-2, with TRBD2 matching over 14 bases. This receptor was identified in a woman in her forties in good health and CMV-seronegative. The CDR3 coding sequence is TGTGCCAGTAGGGGGACTAGCGGGAGAGGGGCCGGGGAGCTGTTTTTT. Translated: CASRGTSGRGAGELFF. The whole variable domain, filled in from reference TRBV19 and TRBJ2-2, reads DGGITQSPKYLFRKEGQNVTLSCEQNLNHDAMYWYRQDPGQGLRLIYYSQIVNDFQKGDIAEGYSVSREKKESFPLTVTSAQKNPTAFYLCASRGTSGRGAGELFFGEGSRLTVL.